This section outlines one T cell receptor (beta chain) sequence together with its context. In its sample, this clonotype was seen many times. Its binding antigen is unknown. Base-call qualities are not available, and no considerably larger clone is one nucleotide away. This sample was taken from a study of T cells in Graves' hyperthyroidism and ophthalmopathy (dated by TCRdb to between 2018 and 2021). Describing the broader study: Peripheral blood was collected at initial diagnosis, before any treatment. Following sampling, methimazole starting at 30 mg daily was given to hyperthyroidism patients, and high-dose intravenous methylprednisolone was given to ophthalmopathy patients. The 95 to 100 discovery patients were randomly divided into training and test sets at a 7:3 ratio. A discovery cohort of fewer than 110 patients, roughly 40 with Graves' ophthalmopathy and 55 to 65 with stable Graves' hyperthyroidism, was used to find distinguishing TCR V-J signatures. Prospective prediction of ophthalmopathy was tested in an independent validation cohort consisting of under 20 hyperthyroidism patients and some 16 patients who later progressed to ophthalmopathy. The paper reports TCR Vbeta CDR3 sequencing of fewer than 150 peripheral blood samples: approximately 41 ophthalmopathy, fewer than 80 hyperthyroidism and 17 progressor patients. The study also compared thyroid tissue and blood T-cell repertoires from 5 to 7 Graves' hyperthyroidism patients. What the research found in general, with its limitations: During validation, the model predicted progression to ophthalmopathy a median of approximately 7 months ahead of onset, with roughly 65% sensitivity and almost 75% specificity. Ophthalmopathy was separated from stable hyperthyroidism by a 13 V-J signature model, with over 85% sensitivity and about 81% specificity obtained in cross-validation and 80%/75% obtained in testing. No statistical method was used to set the sample size in advance, and investigators knew the group allocation. Most expanded thyroid clonotypes (frequency above 0.001) were also detected in blood, a finding suggesting that blood repertoires may reflect thyroid immune responses.

The TCR beta CDR3 regions were amplified from the RNA transcripts. For the first round of RT-PCR on the TCR CDR3, the HTBI primer set was used together with the Qiagen OneStep RT-PCR kit. Libraries were constructed in a second round of multiplex PCR, after which size selection and purification were carried out. Paired-end sequencing of the libraries was performed with 100 bp reads on an Illumina HiSeq2000. In the authors' own workflow: SOAPnuke was used to process the raw data, removing reads that contained adapters or uncalled bases, had a mean Phred below 15, or lacked an exact match to the constant primer or identifier. COPE v1.2.5 was used to merge the high-quality paired reads, and each unique nucleotide sequence was defined as a clonotype. Clonotypes were aligned to IMGT TRBV, TRBD and TRBJ reference segments using MiTCR v1.1. Analysis was restricted to V-J combinations with a frequency above 0.0001, which covered just over 98% of repertoires. The TCS score was defined as F50 (clonal expansion) divided by E x V (chaos), with BLOSUM62-based TCRdist calculated between CDR3 peptides within each V-J. Welch's t-statistics and random forest reduced around 510 V-J features to 13, which were used in a naive Bayes classifier (R e1071). Using fastp trimming at Q25 and MiXCR clonotype assembly, TCRdb reanalyzed the public sequencing data and kept in-frame beta chains. CDR3 protein duplicates are merged, each entry listing the most common genes and DNA. These V and J calls are TCRdb output, not the study's own analysis. Present in this sample are under 350,000 distinct CDR3 sequences, about 17% of which were seen just once. About 50% of the sample rests with the top ten.

Between the V and J ends, shortened by 0 bases and 3 bases respectively, the junction contains 12 bases. The CDR3 runs 15 residues from the cysteine to the phenylalanine. The retained sequence is limited to the CDR3, 45 bases, with the frame set at the first base. From a lookup of the germline V gene, CDR1 and CDR2 are SGHRS and YFSETQ. In the ophthalmopathy patients, disease was moderately to severely active, with a Clinical Activity Score of 3 or more, a NOSPECS grade of 4 or more, and a duration of less than 3 months. Exclusion was applied to patients with uncontrolled infections, other autoimmune diseases, pregnancy or lactation. Diagnoses relied on clinical symptoms, serum thyroxine and TRAb, thyroid ultrasound and orbital computed tomography. PBMCs were separated from about 10 ml of fresh peripheral blood using Ficoll-Paque density gradient centrifugation. Trizol reagent was used to extract total RNA, and RNA quality was then checked on an Agilent 2100 Bioanalyzer.

The sequence is built from TRBV5-1 and TRBJ1-2, and the D gene may be TRBD1, 5 bases matching. This TCR came from a woman aged 60-70 years with Graves' ophthalmopathy. The material sequenced was blood. The base sequence is TGCGCCAGCAGCTTGGAGTGGGGGTTCGACTATGGCTACACCTTC. The encoded protein is CASSLEWGFDYGYTF.